This T cell receptor beta chain was obtained from a study of PD-1 blockade in mismatch repair-deficient tumors. The J segment lost 5 bases and the V segment lost 6 bases, leaving 7 bases of the junction unmatched. This CDR3 comprises 14 residues. Germline values: CDR1 MNHEY, CDR2 SVGAGI. Only in-frame clones appear in the TCRdb table, and some are missing; sequencing was by immunoSEQ multiplex PCR. The sample contains under 95,000 clones, about 82% of which appear only once. This receptor was identified in an adult with mismatch repair-deficient cancer. Sequenced here: peripheral blood, sampled 44 weeks after starting pembrolizumab. The chain has TRBV6-5 and TRBJ1-2, with TRBD1 matching over 9 bases. The CDR3 nucleotides read TGTGCCAGCAGAGCCGGGACAGGGACATATGGCTACACCTTC. Its translation: CASRAGTGTYGYTF.